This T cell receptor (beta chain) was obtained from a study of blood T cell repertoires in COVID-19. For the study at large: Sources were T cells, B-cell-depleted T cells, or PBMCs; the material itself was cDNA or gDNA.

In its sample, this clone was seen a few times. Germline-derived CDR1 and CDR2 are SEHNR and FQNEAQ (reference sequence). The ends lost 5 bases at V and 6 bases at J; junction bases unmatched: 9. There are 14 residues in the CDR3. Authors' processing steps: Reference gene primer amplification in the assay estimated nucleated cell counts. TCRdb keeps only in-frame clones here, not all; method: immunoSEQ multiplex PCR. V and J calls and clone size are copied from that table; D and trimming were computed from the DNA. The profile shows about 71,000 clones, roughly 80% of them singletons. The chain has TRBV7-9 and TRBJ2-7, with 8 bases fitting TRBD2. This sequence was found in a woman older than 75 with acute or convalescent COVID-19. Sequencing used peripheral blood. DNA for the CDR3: TGTGCCAGCAGCCGGACGGGACTAGTCGGCGAGCAGTACTTC. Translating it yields CASSRTGLVGEQYF.